This T cell receptor beta chain stems from a study of cytomegalovirus exposure and HLA in healthy donors. This table comes from immunoSEQ multiplex PCR, and its TCRdb copy is limited to in-frame clones, with some not included. Among approximately 170,000 clones listed, roughly 85% were seen once. The CDR3 is 10 residues long. V lost 7 bases to trimming and J lost 9 bases, with 7 bases between them. The receptor was isolated from a man aged 18 to 30 in good health and CMV-seropositive. The chain recombines TRBV23-1 with TRBJ1-5; D remains ambiguous. TRBV23-1 carries the ORF label, with uncertain function. Sequenced input: PBMCs. The CDR3 protein is CASTRGPQHF. In DNA, the CDR3 is TGCGCCAGCACCCGGGGGCCCCAGCATTTT.